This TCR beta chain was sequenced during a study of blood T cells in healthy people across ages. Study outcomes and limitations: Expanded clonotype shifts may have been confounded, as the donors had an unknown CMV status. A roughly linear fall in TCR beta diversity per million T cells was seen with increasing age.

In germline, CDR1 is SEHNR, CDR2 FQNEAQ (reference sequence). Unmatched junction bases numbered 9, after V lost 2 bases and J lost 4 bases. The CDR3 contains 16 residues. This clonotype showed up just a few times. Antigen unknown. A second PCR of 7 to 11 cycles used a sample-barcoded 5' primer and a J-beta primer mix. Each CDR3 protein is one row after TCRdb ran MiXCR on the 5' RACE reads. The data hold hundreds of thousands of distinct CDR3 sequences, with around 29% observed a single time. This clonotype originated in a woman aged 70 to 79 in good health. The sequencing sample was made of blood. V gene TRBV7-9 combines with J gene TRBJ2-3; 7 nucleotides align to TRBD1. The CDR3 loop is CASSLNRDSRPDTQYF. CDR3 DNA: TGTGCCAGCAGCTTAAATCGGGACAGCAGGCCAGATACGCAGTATTTT.